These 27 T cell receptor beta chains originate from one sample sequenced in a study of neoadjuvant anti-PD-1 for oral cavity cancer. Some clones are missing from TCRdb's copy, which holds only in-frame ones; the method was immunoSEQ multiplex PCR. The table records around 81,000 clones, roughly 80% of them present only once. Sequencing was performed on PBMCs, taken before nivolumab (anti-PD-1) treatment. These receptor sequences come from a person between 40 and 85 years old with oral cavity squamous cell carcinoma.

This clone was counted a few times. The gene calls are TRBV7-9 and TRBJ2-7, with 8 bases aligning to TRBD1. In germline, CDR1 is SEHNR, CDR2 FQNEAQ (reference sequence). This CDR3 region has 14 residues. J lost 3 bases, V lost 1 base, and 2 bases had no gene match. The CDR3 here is CASSLGGTGYEQYF. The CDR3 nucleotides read TGTGCCAGCAGCTTAGGAGGGACAGGCTACGAGCAGTACTTC.

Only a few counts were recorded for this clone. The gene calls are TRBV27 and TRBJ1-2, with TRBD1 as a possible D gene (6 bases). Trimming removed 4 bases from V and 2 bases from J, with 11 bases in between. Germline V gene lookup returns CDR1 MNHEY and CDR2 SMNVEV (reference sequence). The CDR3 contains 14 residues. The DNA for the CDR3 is TGTGCCAGCAGTTCCGACAGGACAAACTATGGCTACACCTTC. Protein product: CASSSDRTNYGYTF.

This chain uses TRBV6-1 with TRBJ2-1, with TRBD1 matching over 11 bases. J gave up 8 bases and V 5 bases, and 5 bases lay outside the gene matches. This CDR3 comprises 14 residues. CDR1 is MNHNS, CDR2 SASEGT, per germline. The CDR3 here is CASSRTGGRDEQFF. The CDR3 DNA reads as TGTGCCAGCAGTAGGACAGGGGGCAGGGATGAGCAGTTCTTC.

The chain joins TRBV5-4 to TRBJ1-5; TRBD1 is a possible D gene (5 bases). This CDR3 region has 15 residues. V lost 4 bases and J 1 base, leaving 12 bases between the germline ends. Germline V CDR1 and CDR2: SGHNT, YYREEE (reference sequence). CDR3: CASSPGGSSNQPQHF. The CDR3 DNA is TGTGCCAGCAGCCCGGGGGGGTCCAGCAATCAGCCCCAGCATTTT.

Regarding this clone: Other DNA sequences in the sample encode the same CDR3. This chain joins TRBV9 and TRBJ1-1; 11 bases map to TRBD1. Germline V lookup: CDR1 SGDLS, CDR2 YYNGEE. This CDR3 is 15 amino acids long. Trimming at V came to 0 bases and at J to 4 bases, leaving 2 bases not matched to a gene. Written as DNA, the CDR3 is TGTGCCAGCAGCGTAGCCGGGACAGGGGGCACTGAAGCTTTCTTT. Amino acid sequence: CASSVAGTGGTEAFF. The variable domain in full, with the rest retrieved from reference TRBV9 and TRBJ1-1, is DSGVTQTPKHLITATGQRVTLRCSPRSGDLSVYWYQQSLDQGLQFLIQYYNGEERAKGNILERFSAQQFPDLHSELNLSSLELGDSALYFCASSVAGTGGTEAFFGQGTRLTVV.

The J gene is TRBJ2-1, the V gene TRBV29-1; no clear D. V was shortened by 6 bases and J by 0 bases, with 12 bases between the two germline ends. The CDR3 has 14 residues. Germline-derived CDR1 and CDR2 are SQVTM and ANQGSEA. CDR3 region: CSVLPVSSYNEQFF. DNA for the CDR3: TGCAGCGTGTTACCTGTGAGCTCCTACAATGAGCAGTTCTTC.

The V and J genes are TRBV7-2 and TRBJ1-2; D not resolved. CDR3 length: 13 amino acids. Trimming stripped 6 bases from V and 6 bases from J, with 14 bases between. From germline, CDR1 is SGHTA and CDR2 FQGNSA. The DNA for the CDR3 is TGTGCCAGCAGACCGGCCTGGAACCATGGCTACACCTTC. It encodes CASRPAWNHGYTF.

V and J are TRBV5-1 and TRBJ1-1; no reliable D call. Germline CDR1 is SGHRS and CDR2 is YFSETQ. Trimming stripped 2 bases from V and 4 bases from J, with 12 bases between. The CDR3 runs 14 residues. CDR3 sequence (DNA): TGCGCCAGCAGCTTATTTGGCTCGACCACTGAAGCTTTCTTT. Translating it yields CASSLFGSTTEAFF.

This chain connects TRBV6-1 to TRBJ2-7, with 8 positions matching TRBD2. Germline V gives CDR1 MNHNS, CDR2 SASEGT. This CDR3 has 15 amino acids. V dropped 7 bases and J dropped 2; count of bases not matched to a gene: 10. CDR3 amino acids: CASKGLSGSAYEQYF. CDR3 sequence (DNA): TGTGCCAGCAAAGGGCTGAGCGGGAGTGCCTACGAGCAGTACTTC.

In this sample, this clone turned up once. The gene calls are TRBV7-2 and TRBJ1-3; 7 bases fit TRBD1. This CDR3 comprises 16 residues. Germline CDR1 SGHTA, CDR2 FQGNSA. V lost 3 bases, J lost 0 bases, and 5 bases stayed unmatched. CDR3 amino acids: CASSFRQGSSGNTIYF. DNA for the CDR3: TGTGCCAGCAGCTTCCGACAGGGAAGCTCTGGAAACACCATATATTTT.

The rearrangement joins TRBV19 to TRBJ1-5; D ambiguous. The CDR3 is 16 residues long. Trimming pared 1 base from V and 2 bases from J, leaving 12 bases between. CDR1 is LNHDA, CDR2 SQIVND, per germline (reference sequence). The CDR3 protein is CASSIGTGRGNQPQHF. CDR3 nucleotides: TGTGCCAGTAGTATAGGAACGGGGAGAGGCAATCAGCCCCAGCATTTT. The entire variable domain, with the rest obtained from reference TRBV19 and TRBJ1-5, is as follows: DGGITQSPKYLFRKEGQNVTLSCEQNLNHDAMYWYRQDPGQGLRLIYYSQIVNDFQKGDIAEGYSVSREKKESFPLTVTSAQKNPTAFYLCASSIGTGRGNQPQHFGDGTRLSIL.

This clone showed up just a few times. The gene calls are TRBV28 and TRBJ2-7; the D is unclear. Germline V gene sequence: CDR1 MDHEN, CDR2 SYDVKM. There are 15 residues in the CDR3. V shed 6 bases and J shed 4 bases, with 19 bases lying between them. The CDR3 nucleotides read TGTGCCAGCAGCCCCCCCGGCCACGACTCGTACGAGCAGTACTTC. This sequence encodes CASSPPGHDSYEQYF. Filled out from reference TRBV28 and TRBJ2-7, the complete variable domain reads DVKVTQSSRYLVKRTGEKVFLECVQDMDHENMFWYRQDPGLGLRLIYFSYDVKMKEKGDIPEGYSVSREKKERFSLILESASTNQTSMYLCASSPPGHDSYEQYFGPGTRLTVT.

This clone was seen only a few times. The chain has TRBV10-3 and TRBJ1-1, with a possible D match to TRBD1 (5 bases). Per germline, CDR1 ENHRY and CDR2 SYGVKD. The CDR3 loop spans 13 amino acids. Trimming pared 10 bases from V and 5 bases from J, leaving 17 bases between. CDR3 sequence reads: CATLEQVGTEAFF. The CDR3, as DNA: TGTGCCACCCTGGAACAGGTTGGAACTGAAGCTTTCTTT.

CDR3 protein: CASSLGTANEKLFF. CDR3 DNA: TGCGCCAGCAGCTTGGGGACAGCTAATGAAAAACTGTTTTTT. V is TRBV5-1 and J is TRBJ1-4; D might be TRBD1 (6 bases). The CDR3 length is 14 residues. Trimming shortened V by 0 bases and J by 3 bases, and 6 bases separated the two germline ends. CDR1 is SGHRS and CDR2 is YFSETQ in the germline V gene. Complete variable domain (other parts from reference TRBV5-1 and TRBJ1-4): KAGVTQTPRYLIKTRGQQVTLSCSPISGHRSVSWYQQTPGQGLQFLFEYFSETQRNKGNFPGRFSGRQFSNSRSEMNVSTLELGDSALYLCASSLGTANEKLFFGSGTQLSVL.

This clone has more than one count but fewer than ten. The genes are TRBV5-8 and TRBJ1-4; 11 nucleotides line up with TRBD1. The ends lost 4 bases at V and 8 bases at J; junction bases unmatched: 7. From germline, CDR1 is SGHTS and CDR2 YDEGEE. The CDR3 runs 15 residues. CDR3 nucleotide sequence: TGTGCCAGCAGCCCGCACCGGGACAGGGGGGAAAAACTGTTTTTT. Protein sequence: CASSPHRDRGEKLFF.

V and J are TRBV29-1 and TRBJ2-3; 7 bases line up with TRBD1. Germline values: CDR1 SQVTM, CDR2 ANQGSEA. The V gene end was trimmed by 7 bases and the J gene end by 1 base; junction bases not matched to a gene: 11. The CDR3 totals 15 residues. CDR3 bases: TGCAGCGGAGGGTTGACAGGGACGGGCACAGATACGCAGTATTTT. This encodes CSGGLTGTGTDTQYF.

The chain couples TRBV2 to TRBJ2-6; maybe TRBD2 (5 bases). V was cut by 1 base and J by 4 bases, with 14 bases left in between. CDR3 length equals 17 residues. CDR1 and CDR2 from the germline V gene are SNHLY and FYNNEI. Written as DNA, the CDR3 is TGTGCCAGCAGTGAAGAGGCGGGTTCCTCAGGGGCCAACGTCCTGACTTTC. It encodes CASSEEAGSSGANVLTF.

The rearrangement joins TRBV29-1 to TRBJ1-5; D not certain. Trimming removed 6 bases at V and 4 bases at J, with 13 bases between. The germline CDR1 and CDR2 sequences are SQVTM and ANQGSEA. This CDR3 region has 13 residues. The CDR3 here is CSVGVAENQPQHF. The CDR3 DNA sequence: TGCAGCGTCGGGGTGGCAGAGAATCAGCCCCAGCATTTT.

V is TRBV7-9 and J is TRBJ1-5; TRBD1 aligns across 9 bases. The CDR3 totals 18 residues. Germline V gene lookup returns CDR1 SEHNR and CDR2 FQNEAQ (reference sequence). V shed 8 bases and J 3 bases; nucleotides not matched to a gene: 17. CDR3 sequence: CASGFPRDRDRYNQPQHF. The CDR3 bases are TGTGCCAGCGGTTTCCCCCGGGACAGGGACCGTTACAATCAGCCCCAGCATTTT.

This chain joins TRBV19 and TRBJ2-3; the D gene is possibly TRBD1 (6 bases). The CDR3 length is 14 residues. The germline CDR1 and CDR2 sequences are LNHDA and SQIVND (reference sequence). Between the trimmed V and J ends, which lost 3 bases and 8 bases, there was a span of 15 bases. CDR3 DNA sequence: TGTGCCAGTAGTATCGCAGGGGAAATTTCTACGCAGTATTTT. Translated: CASSIAGEISTQYF.

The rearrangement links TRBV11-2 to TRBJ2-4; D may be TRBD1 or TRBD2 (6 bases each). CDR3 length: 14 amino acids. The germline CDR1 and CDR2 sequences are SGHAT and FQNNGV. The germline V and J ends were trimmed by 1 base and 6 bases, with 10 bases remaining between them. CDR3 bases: TGTGCCAGCAGCTTAGGGGGGGCGCGAAACATTCAGTACTTC. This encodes CASSLGGARNIQYF.

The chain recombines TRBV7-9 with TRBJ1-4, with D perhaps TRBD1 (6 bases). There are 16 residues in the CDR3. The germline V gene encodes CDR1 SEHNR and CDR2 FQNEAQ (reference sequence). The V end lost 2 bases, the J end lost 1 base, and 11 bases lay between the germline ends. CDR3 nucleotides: TGTGCCAGCAGCTTAACAGGGAGTATAACTAATGAAAAACTGTTTTTT. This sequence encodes CASSLTGSITNEKLFF. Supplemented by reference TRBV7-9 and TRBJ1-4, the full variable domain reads DTGVSQNPRHKITKRGQNVTFRCDPISEHNRLYWYRQTLGQGPEFLTYFQNEAQLEKSRLLSDRFSAERPKGSFSTLEIQRTEQGDSAMYLCASSLTGSITNEKLFFGSGTQLSVL.

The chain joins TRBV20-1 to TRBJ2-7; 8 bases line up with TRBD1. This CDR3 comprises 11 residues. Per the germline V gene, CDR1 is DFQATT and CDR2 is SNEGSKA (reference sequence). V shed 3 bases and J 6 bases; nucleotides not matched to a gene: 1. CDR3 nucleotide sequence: TGCAGTGCTAGGGACAGGGCCGAGCAGTACTTC. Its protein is CSARDRAEQYF.

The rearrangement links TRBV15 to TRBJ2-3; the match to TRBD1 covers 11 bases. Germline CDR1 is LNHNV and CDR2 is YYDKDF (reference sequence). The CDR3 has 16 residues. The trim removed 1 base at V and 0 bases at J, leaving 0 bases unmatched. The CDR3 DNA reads TGTGCCACCAGCAGAGGGGACAGGGGGAGCACAGATACGCAGTATTTT. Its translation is CATSRGDRGSTDTQYF.

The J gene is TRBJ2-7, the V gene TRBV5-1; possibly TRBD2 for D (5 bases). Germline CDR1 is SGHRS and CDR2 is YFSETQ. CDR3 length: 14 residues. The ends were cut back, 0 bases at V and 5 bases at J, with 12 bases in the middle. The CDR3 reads CASSLGGPINEQYF. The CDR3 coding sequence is TGCGCCAGCAGCTTGGGAGGGCCGATCAACGAGCAGTACTTC.

The CDR3 protein is CASSLPYLGEQFF. In DNA, the CDR3 is TGTGCCAGCAGCCTACCCTACCTCGGTGAGCAGTTCTTC. The chain carries TRBV7-9 and TRBJ2-1; D gene uncertain. Per the germline V gene, CDR1 is SEHNR and CDR2 is FQNEAQ (reference sequence). With 5 bases removed from V and 9 bases from J, the gap between germline ends came to 14 bases. The length of the CDR3 is 13 residues.

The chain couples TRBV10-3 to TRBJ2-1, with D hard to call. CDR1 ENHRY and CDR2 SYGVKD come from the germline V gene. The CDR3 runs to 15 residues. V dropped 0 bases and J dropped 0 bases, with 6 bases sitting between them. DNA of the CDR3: TGTGCCATCAGTGAGTCCAGGAGCTCCTACAATGAGCAGTTCTTC. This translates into CAISESRSSYNEQFF.